This T cell receptor beta chain was sequenced for a study of blood T cell repertoires in COVID-19. Turning to the study itself: Sites in the United States, Italy and Spain provided acute and convalescent COVID-19 samples. Sources were T cells, B-cell-depleted T cells, or PBMCs; the material itself was cDNA or gDNA.

Authors' analysis steps: Estimation of nucleated cell counts was performed using reference gene primer amplification. The method was immunoSEQ multiplex PCR; TCRdb's version includes in-frame clones alone and lacks a portion of them. D and trimming come from the DNA, and the V and J calls and clone size come from that table. The sample holds approximately 270,000 clones; nearly 90% are singletons and the top ten take under 4%. CDR1 is MNHEY and CDR2 is SMNVEV in the germline V gene (reference sequence). V lost 3 bases, J lost 5 bases, and 10 bases lay in between. The CDR3 totals 13 residues. This receptor was identified in a man younger than 35 with active or convalescent COVID-19. The chain couples TRBV27 to TRBJ2-5, with a tentative D call TRBD2 (5 bases). Sample: peripheral blood. The CDR3 DNA reads TGTGCCAGCAGTTTCAGCGGTGGGGAGACCCAGTACTTC. This translates into CASSFSGGETQYF.